Presented here are 3 T cell receptor beta chains from one specimen sequenced in a study of blood T cell repertoires in COVID-19. Measured with immunoSEQ multiplex PCR; TCRdb has only the in-frame clones, and not every one. This sample has some 200,000 clones, with roughly four fifths found just once. The specimen was peripheral blood. These receptor sequences come from a woman between 35 and 50 years old with acute or convalescent COVID-19.

This chain joins TRBV4-2 and TRBJ1-6, with D tentatively TRBD1 (5 bases). CDR1 and CDR2 from the germline V gene are LGHNA and YNFKEQ. The V end was cut by 0 bases, the J end by 11 bases, with 17 bases between. The CDR3 totals 16 residues. The CDR3 nucleotides read TGTGCCAGCAGCCAAGATAGGGGCAGGGATGGGCCACCCCTCCACTTT. Its protein product is CASSQDRGRDGPPLHF.

The genes are TRBV6-6 and TRBJ1-2, with 8 bases lining up with TRBD1. CDR1 is MNHNY, CDR2 SVGAGI, per germline (reference sequence). V was clipped by 2 bases and J by 4 bases; unmatched bases: 9. The CDR3 covers 16 residues. The DNA for the CDR3 is TGTGCCAGCAGTTACACTACAGGGGGAGATGGCTATGGCTACACCTTC. It is translated as CASSYTTGGDGYGYTF.

Concerning this clone itself: A much larger clone differs from this one at a single base, so this may be a read error. The chain employs TRBV13 and TRBJ1-3, with a tentative D call TRBD1 (5 bases). V was cut by 5 bases and J by 2 bases, with 10 bases left in between. This CDR3 is 14 amino acids long. The germline gives CDR1 PRHDT, CDR2 FYEKMQ (reference sequence). CDR3 residues: CASSLTGAGNTIYF. CDR3 DNA: TGTGCCAGCAGCCTCACGGGGGCTGGAAACACCATATATTTT.